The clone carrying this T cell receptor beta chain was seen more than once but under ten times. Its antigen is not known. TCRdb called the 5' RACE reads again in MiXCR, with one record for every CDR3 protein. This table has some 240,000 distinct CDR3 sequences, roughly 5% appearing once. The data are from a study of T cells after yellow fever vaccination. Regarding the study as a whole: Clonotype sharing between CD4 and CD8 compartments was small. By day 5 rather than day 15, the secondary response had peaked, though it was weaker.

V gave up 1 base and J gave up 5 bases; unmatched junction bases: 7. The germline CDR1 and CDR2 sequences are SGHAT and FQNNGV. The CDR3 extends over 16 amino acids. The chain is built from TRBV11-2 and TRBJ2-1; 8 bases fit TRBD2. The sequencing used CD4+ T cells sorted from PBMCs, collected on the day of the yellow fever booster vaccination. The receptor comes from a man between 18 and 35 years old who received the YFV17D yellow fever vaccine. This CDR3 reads CASSLAGGRANNEQFF. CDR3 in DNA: TGTGCCAGCAGCTTAGCGGGGGGGCGAGCGAACAATGAGCAGTTCTTC.